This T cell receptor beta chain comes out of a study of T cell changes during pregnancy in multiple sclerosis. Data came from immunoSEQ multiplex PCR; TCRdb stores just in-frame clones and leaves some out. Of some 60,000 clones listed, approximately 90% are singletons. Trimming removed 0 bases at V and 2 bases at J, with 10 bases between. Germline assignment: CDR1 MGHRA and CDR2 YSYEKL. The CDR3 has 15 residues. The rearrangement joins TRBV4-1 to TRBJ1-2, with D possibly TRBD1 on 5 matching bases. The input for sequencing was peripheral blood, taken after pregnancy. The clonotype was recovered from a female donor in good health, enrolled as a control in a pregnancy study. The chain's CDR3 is CASSQESQGNYGYTF. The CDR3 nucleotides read TGCGCCAGCAGCCAAGAATCCCAGGGAAACTATGGCTACACCTTC.